A single sample gave rise to the 16 T cell receptor beta chains below, sequenced in a study of a mutant IDH1 vaccine in newly diagnosed glioma. The data were produced by immunoSEQ multiplex PCR, yet TCRdb's version contains in-frame clones alone and is incomplete. This sample has tens of thousands of clones, with 85% to 90% found just once. Time point of the sample: week 47, end of study. Every single dose of the vaccine, 300 ug of mutant IDH1 20-mer peptide, came with topical imiquimod. Which antigens these TCRs recognize remains unknown. The material sequenced was PBMCs, taken from a glioma patient whose treatment included an IDH1 peptide vaccine. The receptors were sampled from a woman between 25 and 40 years old with glioma.

This clone was detected a few times. The rearrangement uses TRBV11-2 and TRBJ1-2; D remains ambiguous. This CDR3 region has 11 residues. Deletions cut 3 bases from V and 1 base from J, with 0 bases between. The V gene's germline CDR1 is SGHAT and CDR2 FQNNGV. CDR3 loop: CASSFNYGYTF. DNA of the CDR3: TGTGCCAGCAGCTTTAACTATGGCTACACCTTC. The whole variable domain, remainder taken from reference TRBV11-2 and TRBJ1-2, is EAGVAQSPRYKIIEKRQSVAFWCNPISGHATLYWYQQILGQGPKLLIQFQNNGVVDDSQLPKDRFSAERLKGVDSTLKIQPAKLEDSAVYLCASSFNYGYTFGSGTRLTVV.

V and J are TRBV7-2 and TRBJ1-2, with 7 bases that match TRBD1. With 1 base clipped from V and 8 bases from J, the junction kept 7 bases outside the gene matches. Germline loops: CDR1 SGHTA, CDR2 FQGNSA. The CDR3 is made up of 14 amino acids. This chain's CDR3 is CASSLDLAQGGYTF. CDR3 DNA: TGTGCCAGCAGCTTAGACCTGGCACAGGGGGGCTACACCTTC.

This chain connects TRBV7-9 to TRBJ1-3, with D unresolved. Per germline, CDR1 SEHNR and CDR2 FQNEAQ (reference sequence). This CDR3 comprises 15 residues. V was pared by 4 bases and J by 0 bases, with 10 bases between. CDR3 bases: TGTGCCAGCAGCTCTGTGGCCGCCTCTGGAAACACCATATATTTT. Encoded protein: CASSSVAASGNTIYF.

The V and J genes are TRBV5-4 and TRBJ2-4, with TRBD1 matching 9 bases. This CDR3 comprises 14 residues. Germline loops: CDR1 SGHNT, CDR2 YYREEE (reference sequence). Unmatched junction bases numbered 3, after V lost 3 bases and J lost 5 bases. The CDR3 sequence is CASSYRDRENIQYF. DNA for the CDR3: TGTGCCAGCAGCTACCGGGACAGGGAAAACATTCAGTACTTC.

The genes are TRBV7-9 and TRBJ1-1, with D uncertain. Per germline, CDR1 SEHNR and CDR2 FQNEAQ (reference sequence). Trimming stripped 3 bases from V and 2 bases from J, with 10 bases between. The CDR3 runs 14 residues. Here the CDR3 reads CASSLWNTNTEAFF. CDR3 DNA: TGTGCCAGCAGCTTGTGGAATACCAACACTGAAGCTTTCTTT.

The rearrangement joins TRBV7-9 to TRBJ1-2; 7 bases align to TRBD1. Germline V gives CDR1 SEHNR, CDR2 FQNEAQ (reference sequence). The J segment lost 3 bases and the V segment lost 4 bases, leaving 8 bases of the junction unmatched. The CDR3 covers 15 residues. CDR3 in amino acids: CASSYPGGAYYGYTF. In DNA form, the CDR3 reads TGTGCCAGCAGCTACCCAGGGGGGGCTTACTATGGCTACACCTTC.

The J gene is TRBJ2-1, the V gene TRBV18; 10 nucleotides match TRBD2. CDR1 KGHSH and CDR2 LQKENI come from the germline V gene. This CDR3 contains 16 residues. V dropped 3 bases and J dropped 9; count of bases not matched to a gene: 11. The CDR3 sequence is CASSPPKGTSVGEQFF. In nucleotides, the CDR3 is TGTGCCAGCTCACCCCCGAAGGGGACTAGCGTGGGTGAGCAGTTCTTC. Together with reference TRBV18 and TRBJ2-1, the CDR3 gives the full variable domain: NAGVMQNPRHLVRRRGQEARLRCSPMKGHSHVYWYRQLPEEGLKFMVYLQKENIIDESGMPKERFSAEFPKEGPSILRIQQVVRGDSAAYFCASSPPKGTSVGEQFFGPGTRLTVL.

Only a few counts were recorded for this clone. The rearrangement links TRBV10-3 to TRBJ2-7; no clear D gene. This CDR3 has 12 residues. V lost 6 bases, J lost 1 base, and 7 bases lay in between. Germline lookup yields CDR1 ENHRY and CDR2 SYGVKD. This CDR3 reads CAISPASYEQYF. In DNA, the CDR3 is TGTGCCATCAGCCCCGCGTCCTACGAGCAGTACTTC.

This clone came up once. The chain is built from TRBV4-2 and TRBJ2-7; D is possibly TRBD2 (7 bases). V dropped 7 bases and J dropped 0 bases, with 16 bases sitting between them. The CDR3 runs to 15 residues. Germline V CDR1 and CDR2: LGHNA, YNFKEQ. The CDR3 spells CASKEVGGASYEQYF. The CDR3 coding sequence is TGTGCCAGCAAGGAGGTAGGGGGGGCCTCCTACGAGCAGTACTTC.

The rearrangement joins TRBV29-1 to TRBJ1-2, with D hard to call. V lost 0 bases, J lost 0 bases, and 5 bases lay in between. The germline V gene has CDR1 SQVTM and CDR2 ANQGSEA. The CDR3 is made up of 13 amino acids. The CDR3: CSVEDVPNYGYTF. The CDR3 nucleotides read TGCAGCGTTGAAGATGTTCCTAACTATGGCTACACCTTC.

This clone was observed a single time. The chain couples TRBV10-2 to TRBJ2-5, with unresolved D. The ends were cut back, 0 bases at V and 5 bases at J, with 4 bases in the middle. Looked up from germline, CDR1 is WSHSY and CDR2 is SAAADI. The CDR3 sequence is 12 residues long. This chain's CDR3 is CASSESRETQYF. As DNA, the CDR3 is TGCGCCAGCAGTGAGTCGAGGGAGACCCAGTACTTC.

V and J are TRBV7-3 and TRBJ1-1; D not resolved. Germline CDR1 is SGHTA and CDR2 is FQGTGA. The V end was cut by 5 bases, the J end by 4 bases, with 11 bases between. The length of the CDR3 is 13 residues. Written as DNA, the CDR3 is TGTGCCAGCAGCGAGACTTGGGGCACTGAAGCTTTCTTT. Its translation is CASSETWGTEAFF.

The rearrangement joins TRBV19 to TRBJ2-5; D not resolved. Germline lookup yields CDR1 LNHDA and CDR2 SQIVND (reference sequence). There are 12 residues in the CDR3. The V end lost 6 bases, the J end lost 4 bases, and 9 bases lay between the germline ends. CDR3 amino acids: CASSRTRETQYF. The CDR3 DNA is TGTGCCAGTAGCCGGACGCGAGAGACCCAGTACTTC.

The chain carries TRBV5-8 and TRBJ1-6; 12 bases agree with TRBD1. J was trimmed by 9 bases and V by 4 bases; bases with no gene match: 8. CDR3 length: 16 amino acids. CDR1 and CDR2 (germline): SGHTS, YDEGEE. CDR3 protein: CASSPGQGARASPLHF. In DNA form, the CDR3 reads TGTGCCAGCAGCCCGGGACAGGGGGCCCGGGCTTCACCCCTCCACTTT.

V and J are TRBV6-5 and TRBJ1-2; TRBD1 is a possible D gene (5 bases). In germline, CDR1 is MNHEY, CDR2 SVGAGI. Trimming removed 3 bases from V and 6 bases from J, with 14 bases in between. The CDR3 runs 14 residues. The CDR3 coding sequence is TGTGCCAGCAGTTATCAGGGAGGTTCGCATGGCTACACCTTC. Protein product: CASSYQGGSHGYTF.

This chain joins TRBV11-2 and TRBJ1-1; no clear D. Trimming removed 2 bases from V and 3 bases from J, with 7 bases in between. The CDR3 loop spans 13 amino acids. Germline loops: CDR1 SGHAT, CDR2 FQNNGV. CDR3 bases: TGTGCCAGCAGCTTAATGGTAGACACTGAAGCTTTCTTT. It encodes CASSLMVDTEAFF.